The rows below give T cell receptor beta chains drawn from one sample of a study of T cell responses to AZD1222 COVID-19 vaccine. Measured with immunoSEQ multiplex PCR; TCRdb has only the in-frame clones, and not every one. The sample has around 67,000 clones, 83% seen once; the top ten hold about 6%. Source: peripheral blood, taken 28 days after the second AZD1222 dose. The source of these receptors is an adult who received the AZD1222 COVID-19 vaccine. Both conserved end residues are part of each CDR3. The D gene is left open where the match is weak. Part of the rows lack a size; the others show once, few, many or a class for expanded clones.

len	v_gene	d_gene	j_gene	abundance	CDR3nt	CDR3aa
14	TRBV7-2	NA	TRBJ1-5	NA	TGTGCCAGCAGCCCAGTCCCGGATAGCGAGGCCCAGCATTTT	CASSPVPDSEAQHF
16	TRBV28	NA	TRBJ2-5	NA	TGTGCCAGCACCCCCCCGCTGGGGCCGCCCGGGGAGACCCAGTACTTC	CASTPPLGPPGETQYF
14	TRBV7-6	NA	TRBJ1-5	NA	TGTGCCAGCAGTGACACAGGGCCCAATCAGCCCCAGCATTTT	CASSDTGPNQPQHF
16	TRBV10-2	TRBD1	TRBJ2-6	NA	TGCGCCAGCAGTGCCCCGACAGGGGCTGGGGCCAACGTCCTGACTTTC	CASSAPTGAGANVLTF
11	TRBV3-1/TRBV3-2	NA	TRBJ2-1	few	TGTGCCAGCAGACACGGGACAAAGCAGTTCTTC	CASRHGTKQFF
16	TRBV19	NA	TRBJ1-5	few	TGTGCCAGTAGTATTAGGCAGGGCTCTAGCAATCAGCCCCAGCATTTT	CASSIRQGSSNQPQHF
18	TRBV19	NA	TRBJ1-3	NA	TGTGCCAGTAGCGCCACCATTACTGCCGCGACTTCTGGAAACACCATATATTTT	CASSATITAATSGNTIYF
19	TRBV4-3	NA	TRBJ1-6	NA	TGCGCCAGCAGCCAAGATCGAAGGGCCGGGAGCTCTTATAATTCACCCCTCCACTTT	CASSQDRRAGSSYNSPLHF
12	TRBV20-1	NA	TRBJ1-2	NA	TGCAGTGCTAGTTCAGGGCGCGATGGCTACACCTTC	CSASSGRDGYTF
15	TRBV27	TRBD1	TRBJ1-4	many	TGTGCCAGCAGTTTATACACAGGGGATGGGAAAAAACTGTTTTTT	CASSLYTGDGKKLFF
14	TRBV7-2	NA	TRBJ1-2	NA	TGTGCCAGCAGCTCCAGGGTAGGGGACTATGGCTACACCTTC	CASSSRVGDYGYTF
17	TRBV4-3	TRBD2	TRBJ2-2	NA	TGCGCCAGCAGCCCCTCCCCCCCCCGACTAGCCGTCGGGGAGCTGTTTTTT	CASSPSPPRLAVGELFF
13	TRBV30	TRBD1	TRBJ1-1	once	TGTGCCTGGAGTACAGGGGAGGACACTGAAGCTTTCTTT	CAWSTGEDTEAFF
15	TRBV4-3	NA	TRBJ2-1	NA	TGCGCCAGCAGCCAAGATTCGGACCGGTACAATGAGCAGTTCTTC	CASSQDSDRYNEQFF
13	TRBV6-2/TRBV6-3	NA	TRBJ1-2	once	TGTGCCAGCAGTTACGGACCTCCGGGTGGCTACACCTTC	CASSYGPPGGYTF
12	TRBV29-1	NA	TRBJ2-3	NA	TGCAGCGTTGTACAGGGACCAGATACGCAGTATTTT	CSVVQGPDTQYF
15	TRBV2	TRBD1	TRBJ1-5	once	TGTGCCAGCAATGCGGACAGGGGCAGCAATCAGCCCCAGCATTTT	CASNADRGSNQPQHF
18	TRBV6-1	NA	TRBJ2-7	once	TGTGCCAGCAGTGAAGCTGTCGTGGGGACAATCCTATCCTACGAGCAGTACTTC	CASSEAVVGTILSYEQYF
13	TRBV6-1	TRBD1	TRBJ1-2	NA	TGTGCCAGCAGTGAAAACCAGGGGGGGATGTGGACCTTC	CASSENQGGMWTF
13	TRBV14	NA	TRBJ1-1	once	TGTGCCAGCAGCCAGTCCTATTTCCCTGAAGCTTTCTTT	CASSQSYFPEAFF
16	TRBV4-3	TRBD1	TRBJ2-5	NA	TGCGCCAGCAGCCAAGATTCGACAGGGGCGTGGGAGACCCAGTACTTC	CASSQDSTGAWETQYF
14	TRBV28	NA	TRBJ1-6	NA	TGTGCCGGACGACCAGCTGTGGATAATTCACCCCTCCACTTT	CAGRPAVDNSPLHF
16	TRBV3-1/TRBV3-2	NA	TRBJ1-2	NA	TGTGCCAGCAGCCATGGGACGAGGCTAACCCTCTATGGCTACACCTTC	CASSHGTRLTLYGYTF
14	TRBV28	NA	TRBJ1-2	NA	TGTGCCAGCAGCCCAGCAGGGGTTCTGAAGGGCTACACCTTC	CASSPAGVLKGYTF
16	TRBV11-3	TRBD2	TRBJ2-3	NA	TGTGCCAGCAGCCGCGGGACTAGCGGGCGCACAGATACGCAGTATTTT	CASSRGTSGRTDTQYF
16	TRBV11-3	TRBD2	TRBJ2-1	few	TGTGCCAGCAGCTTAGGACTAGCGGGGGGACGAGATGAGCAGTTCTTC	CASSLGLAGGRDEQFF
13	TRBV6-5	NA	TRBJ2-7	NA	TGTGCCAGCACCGACCCATTGGGACCCGAGCAGTACTTC	CASTDPLGPEQYF
13	TRBV4-3	NA	TRBJ1-2	NA	TGCGCCAGCAGCCACCAACAGAGGATTGACTACACCTTC	CASSHQQRIDYTF
15	TRBV9	NA	TRBJ1-1	few	TGTGCCAGCAGCGTCATGGGAGACATGAACACTGAAGCTTTCTTT	CASSVMGDMNTEAFF
17	TRBV9	NA	TRBJ2-3	NA	TGTGCCAGCAGCGTAGGTTACAGGGAGGGTGTGGCAGATACGCAGTATTTT	CASSVGYREGVADTQYF
14	TRBV30	TRBD1	TRBJ2-7	NA	TGTGCCTGGAGCCGAGAGACAGGGAACTACGAGCAGTACTTC	CAWSRETGNYEQYF
14	TRBV29-1	TRBD1	TRBJ1-1	NA	TGCAGCGTTCTTCGAGGGGGCGCAGCCCCTGAAGCTTTCTTT	CSVLRGGAAPEAFF
15	TRBV28	NA	TRBJ2-3	NA	TGTGCCAGCAAACGGGGCCTCACCCTCACAGATACGCAGTATTTT	CASKRGLTLTDTQYF
15	TRBV10-1	NA	TRBJ2-7	NA	TGCGCCAGCAGTGACCTCCTGGGCCCCTCCTACGAGCAGTACTTC	CASSDLLGPSYEQYF
16	TRBV6-5	TRBD1	TRBJ1-5	once	TGTGCCAGCAGTTTAGGTGGGACAGGGTACAATCAGCCCCAGCATTTT	CASSLGGTGYNQPQHF
13	TRBV27	NA	TRBJ1-1	NA	TGTGCCAGCAGTTTTGGCCTCGGCGCTGAAGCTTTCTTT	CASSFGLGAEAFF
17	TRBV10-3	NA	TRBJ1-3	few	TGTGCCATCAGTGAGATGGGCAGCAGCTTCTCTGGAAACACCATATATTTT	CAISEMGSSFSGNTIYF
14	TRBV5-6	NA	TRBJ1-2	NA	TGTGCCAGCAGTGGTCTCGTGGAAAACTATGGCTACACCTTC	CASSGLVENYGYTF
15	TRBV6-5	NA	TRBJ2-5	NA	TGTGCCAGCAGTCCCTTCGGGCAGCCACAAGAGACCCAGTACTTC	CASSPFGQPQETQYF
17	TRBV9	NA	TRBJ1-3	few	TGTGCCAGCAGCGTAGCCCCGTCGGGCTTCTCTGGAAACACCATATATTTT	CASSVAPSGFSGNTIYF
13	TRBV28	NA	TRBJ2-7	NA	TGTGCCAGCAGCCGGGGGGCCAGACCCAGGGTTGACTTC	CASSRGARPRVDF
15	TRBV5-1	NA	TRBJ1-5	few	TGCGCCAGCAGCTTGGGCGGAAATAGCAATCAGCCCCAGCATTTT	CASSLGGNSNQPQHF
14	TRBV3-1/TRBV3-2	NA	TRBJ1-5	NA	TGTGCCAGCAGCCCCCGGAATGGGGACCAGCCCCAGCATTTT	CASSPRNGDQPQHF
14	TRBV10-3	NA	TRBJ1-5	NA	TGTGCCATCAGTGATGCGGGGGCGGATCAGCCCCAGCATTTT	CAISDAGADQPQHF
15	TRBV18	NA	TRBJ2-5	NA	TGTGCCAGCTCACCAGGATGGAACTCCCAAGAGACCCAGTACTTC	CASSPGWNSQETQYF
14	TRBV30	TRBD2	TRBJ2-7	NA	TGTGCCTGGAGTGTATTCCGGGGGGGTCACGAGCAGTACTTC	CAWSVFRGGHEQYF
13	TRBV30	TRBD1	TRBJ1-6	many	TGTGCCTGGTCGACAGGGAGGGATTCACCCCTCCACTTT	CAWSTGRDSPLHF
15	TRBV6-5	NA	TRBJ2-6	NA	TGTGCCAGCAGCACTACAGGAGGTGGGGCCAACGTCCTGACTTTC	CASSTTGGGANVLTF
14	TRBV6-5	NA	TRBJ2-2	NA	TGTGCCAGCAAGGGGCAGCTTATCACCGGGGAGCTGTTTTTT	CASKGQLITGELFF